This T cell receptor beta chain was identified during a study of cytomegalovirus exposure and HLA in healthy donors. Across the whole study: The 120 validation repertoires used the same platform as the roughly 670 first-cohort repertoires (as reported by a later analysis).

Study results and caveats: In vitro experiments confirmed that three CMV-associated chains were specific for CMV antigens. The study put 160 or so TCR beta chains on its list as cytomegalovirus-associated. According to a later analysis, TCR clusters from the first cohort tended to co-occur in the 100 to 150 validation repertoires.

Of note for this clone: The target antigen is unknown.

Repertoires were generated with immunoSEQ multiplex PCR, while TCRdb's copy carries only in-frame clones and drops some. The sample shows approximately 120,000 clones, 88% of them seen only once. This CDR3 has 17 amino acids. The germline gives CDR1 SGHTA, CDR2 FQGNSA. V was cut by 7 bases and J by 7 bases, with 25 bases left in between. The rearrangement uses TRBV7-2 and TRBJ1-4; unclear D gene. The receptor was isolated from a woman younger than 35 in good health and CMV-seronegative. Sequencing was performed on PBMCs. The CDR3 loop reads CASTPTVGSSGGEKLFF. The CDR3 nucleotides are TGTGCCAGCACCCCCACGGTAGGTTCGAGCGGCGGTGAAAAACTGTTTTTT.